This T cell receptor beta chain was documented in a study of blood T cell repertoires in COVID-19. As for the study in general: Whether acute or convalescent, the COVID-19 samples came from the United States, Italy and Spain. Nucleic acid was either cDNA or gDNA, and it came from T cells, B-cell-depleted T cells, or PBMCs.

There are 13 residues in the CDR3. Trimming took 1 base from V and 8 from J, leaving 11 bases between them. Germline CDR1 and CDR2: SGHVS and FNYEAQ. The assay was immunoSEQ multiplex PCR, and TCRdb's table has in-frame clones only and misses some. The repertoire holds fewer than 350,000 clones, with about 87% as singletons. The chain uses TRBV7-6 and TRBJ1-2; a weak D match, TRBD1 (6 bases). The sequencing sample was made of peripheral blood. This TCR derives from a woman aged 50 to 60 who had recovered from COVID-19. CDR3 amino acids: CASSLGRGSGYTF. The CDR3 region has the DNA TGTGCCAGCAGCTTAGGCAGGGGTTCAGGCTACACCTTC.